The rows below give T cell receptor beta chains drawn from one sample of a study of blood T cell repertoires in COVID-19. This table comes from immunoSEQ multiplex PCR, and its TCRdb copy is limited to in-frame clones, with some not included. The repertoire consists of roughly 150,000 clones, with roughly four fifths occurring once and the leading ten covering roughly 7.3%. What was sequenced was peripheral blood. These receptor sequences come from a human donor in a cohort sampled during active COVID-19. Both conserved end residues are part of each CDR3. A D gene is named only where the DNA matches it firmly. Clone size is shown for a subset of rows, as once, few, many or a class of expanded clone.

TRBJ1-2,-,TRBV19,-,TGTGCCAGTAGTCAAAGACTGAGTGGTGGGTATGGCTACACCTTC,CASSQRLSGGYGYTF
TRBJ2-2,TRBD2,TRBV6-1,-,TGTGCCAGCAGTGAAGCGGGAGGGATAGTCACCGGGGAGCTGTTTTTT,CASSEAGGIVTGELFF
TRBJ1-5,TRBD1,TRBV2,few,TGTGCCAGCAGCGGACAGGGGAGCAATCAGCCCCAGCATTTT,CASSGQGSNQPQHF
TRBJ2-5,-,TRBV11-3,-,TGTGCCAGCAGTAAACAGGGTGGAGAGACCCAGTACTTC,CASSKQGGETQYF
TRBJ2-7,TRBD1,TRBV9,-,TGTGCCAGCAGCGGTCAGGGGGCCGAGCAGTACTTC,CASSGQGAEQYF
TRBJ2-4,TRBD1,TRBV19,-,TGTGCCAGTAGTCCACGACAGGGGTCGACACTAAACATTCAGTACTTC,CASSPRQGSTLNIQYF
TRBJ2-2,-,TRBV19,-,TGTGCCAGTAGTAAGGCCCCCTCCAGGGACACCGGGGAGCTGTTTTTT,CASSKAPSRDTGELFF
TRBJ2-7,TRBD1,TRBV4-2,-,TGTGCCAGCAGCCAGAAAAATTTCGGGACAGGGTTCTACGAGCAGTACTTC,CASSQKNFGTGFYEQYF
TRBJ1-4,-,TRBV5-1,-,TGCGCCAGCAGCTTGGGCAGCCGGGAGGAAAAACTGTTTTTT,CASSLGSREEKLFF
TRBJ1-6,TRBD1,TRBV7-2,-,TGTGCCAGCGAAAACAGGGGGCAGGGTTCACCCCTCCACTTT,CASENRGQGSPLHF
TRBJ2-7,-,TRBV9,-,TGTGCCAGCAGCGTAGCGGGGAGTAACGAGCAGTACTTC,CASSVAGSNEQYF
TRBJ2-5,-,TRBV24-1,-,TGTGCCACCAGTGACCCCGCGAGCCCCCAAGAGACCCAGTACTTC,CATSDPASPQETQYF
TRBJ2-3,-,TRBV12-5,-,TGTGCTAGTGGTTTGTATCCGCGGGGTGGAGGCACAGATACGCAGTATTTT,CASGLYPRGGGTDTQYF
TRBJ1-2,TRBD1,TRBV19,-,TGTGCCAGTAGTGACAGGGGAAGTTATGGCTACACCTTC,CASSDRGSYGYTF
TRBJ1-5,-,TRBV7-9,few,TGTGCCAGCAGCTCCGCCGGGATTAGCAATCAGCCCCAGCATTTT,CASSSAGISNQPQHF
TRBJ1-2,-,TRBV5-1,-,TGCGCCAGCAGCTTGGTTTCTAGACCCTCCTTCGATGGCTACACCTTC,CASSLVSRPSFDGYTF
TRBJ1-1,TRBD1,TRBV15,-,TGTGCCACCAGCAGGACAGGGGTGAGGACTGAAGCTTTCTTT,CATSRTGVRTEAFF
TRBJ1-2,TRBD1,TRBV5-1,-,TGCGCCAGCGGGACCGGGACAGGGGTTAACTATGGCTACACCTTC,CASGTGTGVNYGYTF
TRBJ1-4,TRBD1,TRBV3-1/TRBV3-2,-,TGTGCCAGCAGCCGAGGGACAGGGGGGGAAAAACTGTTTTTT,CASSRGTGGEKLFF
TRBJ2-7,TRBD1,TRBV4-1,-,TGCGCCAGCAGCCAAGTTACAGGGGCAAAAGTCTACGAGCAGTACTTC,CASSQVTGAKVYEQYF
TRBJ2-7,-,TRBV7-6,-,TGTGCCAGCAGCCTCATGGGGGACAACTACGAGCAGTACTTC,CASSLMGDNYEQYF
TRBJ1-6,TRBD1,TRBV5-4,few,TGTGCCAGCAGCGGGAGGGACAGGCCAAAGGCCCCCCTCCACTTT,CASSGRDRPKAPLHF
TRBJ1-5,-,TRBV7-9,-,TGTGCCAGCAGCTTTGCCTCCGACAGCTCCCGGTGGCATTTT,CASSFASDSSRWHF
TRBJ2-7,TRBD1,TRBV19,-,TGTGCCAGTAGTGGGACAGTGCTATCCACCTACGAGCAGTACTTC,CASSGTVLSTYEQYF
TRBJ2-2,TRBD2,TRBV6-4,once,TGTGCCAGCAGTAAAGAGCGGGGGACCACCGGGGAGCTGTTTTTT,CASSKERGTTGELFF
TRBJ1-5,-,TRBV6-5,once,TGTGCCAGCAGGGGGGAGGGGTATGGCAATCAGCCCCAGCATTTT,CASRGEGYGNQPQHF
TRBJ2-7,TRBD1,TRBV2,-,TGTGCCAGCACCTTGACAGGGGGCTCCTACGAGCAGTACTTC,CASTLTGGSYEQYF
TRBJ1-4,-,TRBV29-1,-,TGCAGCGTTGAACGCCAGGGCGGTGAAAAACTGTTTTTT,CSVERQGGEKLFF
TRBJ2-7,TRBD1,TRBV7-2,-,TGTGCCAGCAGCTTAAATCCGGGACAGGGGGCCTACGAGCAGTACTTC,CASSLNPGQGAYEQYF
TRBJ2-7,-,TRBV15,few,TGTGCCACCAGCAGAGATCTGGGCAGCCCACTTGGTGAGCAGTACTTC,CATSRDLGSPLGEQYF
TRBJ1-3,TRBD1,TRBV6-5,-,TGTGCCAGCAGTTATCGACAGGGCGCCTCTGGAAACACCATATATTTT,CASSYRQGASGNTIYF
TRBJ2-3,TRBD2,TRBV15,-,TGTGCCACCAGCAGAGATCCCCCCGGGGGGGAAGATACGCAGTATTTT,CATSRDPPGGEDTQYF
TRBJ2-1,TRBD2,TRBV2,-,TGTGCCAGCAGTAACTCCGGGACTAGCAGCTACAATGAGCAGTTCTTC,CASSNSGTSSYNEQFF
TRBJ2-2,-,TRBV15,-,TGTGCCACCATCCTTGGAGGGCAGGACGGGGAGCTGTTTTTT,CATILGGQDGELFF
TRBJ2-7,TRBD1,TRBV5-1,once,TGCGCCAGCAGCTTGGTTGGGACAGGGGCTTCGTCCCACTACGAGCAGTACTTC,CASSLVGTGASSHYEQYF
TRBJ2-7,TRBD1,TRBV28,-,TGTGCCAGCAGTTTAAGTGGGACAGGGGGGTACTTC,CASSLSGTGGYF
TRBJ2-4,TRBD2,TRBV2,-,TGTGCCAGCAGTGGACTAGCGGGGGCGGCCAAAAACATTCAGTACTTC,CASSGLAGAAKNIQYF
TRBJ2-7,TRBD2,TRBV18,-,TGTGCCAGCTCACCACCTGCTGGACTAGCCTACGAGCAGTACTTC,CASSPPAGLAYEQYF
TRBJ2-6,-,TRBV7-2,-,TGTGCCAGCAGCTTTCTAGCCTGGGCCAACGTCCTGACTTTC,CASSFLAWANVLTF
TRBJ1-1,-,TRBV7-9,-,TGTGCCAGCAGCTTAGCGGCTGGTGGTGAAGCTTTCTTT,CASSLAAGGEAFF
TRBJ1-1,-,TRBV12-3/TRBV12-4,-,TGTGCCAGCAGTTCACAGGGAAACACTGAAGCTTTCTTT,CASSSQGNTEAFF
TRBJ1-2,TRBD1,TRBV19,-,TGTGCCAGTACTCAGGGACAGAAAGATAACTATGGCTACACCTTC,CASTQGQKDNYGYTF
TRBJ2-1,TRBD2,TRBV4-2,-,TGTGCCAGCAGCCTTCTCACAGGAGCGGGGGGCGTCAATGAGCAGTTCTTC,CASSLLTGAGGVNEQFF
TRBJ1-5,-,TRBV3-1/TRBV3-2,-,TGTGCCAGCAGCCAAGGCGGGGAGCACCAGCCCCAGCATTTT,CASSQGGEHQPQHF
TRBJ2-7,TRBD1,TRBV6-5,once,TGTGCCAGCACCAAACTGGGACAGGGAAACGTCGAGCAGTACTTC,CASTKLGQGNVEQYF
TRBJ1-4,TRBD1,TRBV6-6,-,TGTGCCAGCAGTCCGGGACAGACAAAAGGGAGTGAAAAACTGTTTTTT,CASSPGQTKGSEKLFF
TRBJ2-7,TRBD2,TRBV6-5,-,TGTGCCAGCAGGCATGAAAGCGGGGTGGTCTACGAGCAGTACTTC,CASRHESGVVYEQYF
TRBJ1-1,-,TRBV19,few,TGTGCCAGTAGTAACTACAGGAAAACCCTGAACACTGAAGCTTTCTTT,CASSNYRKTLNTEAFF
TRBJ2-5,TRBD1,TRBV18,once,TGTGCCAGCTCACCAGACAGGGGCCGGCAGGGGGCAGAGACCCAGTACTTC,CASSPDRGRQGAETQYF
TRBJ2-3,-,TRBV7-9,-,TGTGCCAGCAGCATACAGGGATTTGGCACAGATACGCAGTATTTT,CASSIQGFGTDTQYF
TRBJ1-1,-,TRBV11-2,once,TGTGCCAGCAGCTTAGAGGGGGCGAGTGCTTTCTTT,CASSLEGASAFF